This T cell receptor (beta chain) was found in a study of regulatory T cells in long-lasting Graves disease. Study-level results: Persistent disease was characterized by preferential usage of TRBV28, TRBJ1-2 and TRBJ2-5.

Specified time point: newly diagnosed GD, antithyroid drugs for less than 3 months. With RNA extracted from PBMCs as input, the TCR library was made. Arm-PCR with iRepertoire HTBI primers amplified the CDR3 regions for these TCR beta libraries. TCRdb reprocessed the multiplex PCR reads via MiXCR and lists one record per CDR3 protein. The table has some 350,000 distinct CDR3 sequences, 15% to 20% seen once. Germline values: CDR1 KGHSH, CDR2 LQKENI. With V trimmed by 1 base and J by 4 bases, 3 bases remained unmatched. CDR3 length: 15 amino acids. This clonotype was picked up a small number of times. Its antigen is as yet unknown. This sample was shared with a second study, whose subject was T cells in Graves' hyperthyroidism and ophthalmopathy. That paper adds: Uncontrolled infection, other autoimmune disease, pregnancy or lactation barred patients from enrollment. Used for diagnoses were clinical symptoms, serum thyroxine and TRAb, thyroid ultrasound and orbital computed tomography. Blood also contained most expanded thyroid clonotypes above 0.001.

The specimen comprised peripheral blood mononuclear cells (PBMCs), sampled at new diagnosis, from a patient treated with antithyroid drugs. This receptor was taken from a woman aged 18-30 years with Graves disease. The chain carries TRBV18 and TRBJ2-2, with 7 bases that match TRBD1. As DNA, the CDR3 is TGTGCCAGCTCACCACAGGGGGCCATCACCGGGGAGCTGTTTTTT. Translation gives CASSPQGAITGELFF.